The T cell receptor beta chain described here comes from a study of blood T cell repertoires in COVID-19. Overall study: The origin of the acute and convalescent COVID-19 samples was the United States, Italy and Spain. PBMCs, B-cell-depleted T cells, or T cells provided the cDNA or gDNA that made up the material.

Original analysis: Researchers report that nucleated cell counts were estimated from reference gene primer amplification. Only in-frame clones appear in the TCRdb table, and some are missing; sequencing was by immunoSEQ multiplex PCR. From that table come the V and J calls and clone size; the DNA was used to work out D and trimming. The repertoire includes approximately 200,000 clones, 80% to 90% of them detected once, and just under 1% sits in the top ten. Trimming cost V 2 bases and J 0 bases, with 5 bases left between them. This CDR3 contains 14 residues. Per germline, CDR1 SGHVS and CDR2 FQNEAQ. J is TRBJ1-5 and V is TRBV7-8, with D uncertain. The source of this sequence is a middle-aged man with acute or convalescent COVID-19. The material sequenced was peripheral blood. The CDR3 DNA sequence: TGTGCCAGCAGCTTACCAGGTAGCAATCAGCCCCAGCATTTT. Amino acids: CASSLPGSNQPQHF.